Each of the 3 T cell receptor beta chains below was sequenced from the same sample in a study of blood T cells in healthy people across ages. The second PCR ran about 6 to 11 cycles with a sample-barcoded 5' primer and J-beta primers. MiXCR, run by TCRdb on the 5' RACE reads, gives a single entry per CDR3 protein. Among fewer than 800,000 distinct CDR3 sequences, less than 40% were seen once, and the ten largest hold 15% to 17%. Sequencing was performed on blood. Receptors were obtained from a woman older than 75 in good health.

The rearrangement uses TRBV7-9 and TRBJ2-2, with a weak D call TRBD2 (6 bases). The CDR3 totals 14 residues. Germline V gene data show CDR1 as SEHNR and CDR2 as FQNEAQ (reference sequence). The V and J ends lost 5 bases and 5 bases respectively, with 12 bases between them. DNA for the CDR3: TGTGCCAGCAGCGAAGCCGGGGGAACCGGGGAGCTGTTTTTT. Translation: CASSEAGGTGELFF.

The V gene is TRBV4-2, the J gene TRBJ1-3, with D unclear. Germline CDR1 and CDR2: LGHNA and YNFKEQ. This CDR3 is 18 amino acids long. V lost 0 bases, J lost 0 bases, and 15 bases lay in between. CDR3 sequence: CASSQDFTSDGSGNTIYF. CDR3 DNA: TGTGCCAGCAGCCAAGATTTTACGTCCGATGGCTCTGGAAACACCATATATTTT.

This clonotype was found many times. This rearrangement joins TRBV6-2 or TRBV6-3 to TRBJ1-2; the D gene is possibly TRBD1 (6 bases). Germline values: CDR1 MNHEY, CDR2 SVGEGT. Trimming cost V 4 bases and J 2 bases, with 8 bases left between them. This CDR3 is 13 amino acids long. Here the CDR3 DNA reads TGTGCCAGCAGTTGGGGGGGCAACTATGGCTACACCTTC. Its translation: CASSWGGNYGYTF.